This paragraph reports one TCR beta chain. Its antigen is unidentified. Using RNA transcripts as the source, TCR beta CDR3 regions were amplified. The study used the HTBI primer set for a first-round RT-PCR of the TCR CDR3. From the multiplex PCR reads, TCRdb called clonotypes with MiXCR, one entry per CDR3 protein. The table lists roughly 500,000 distinct CDR3 sequences, approximately 49% of them singletons. This record belongs to a study of T cells in Graves' hyperthyroidism and ophthalmopathy. The germline V gene encodes CDR1 SNHLY and CDR2 FYNNEI. This CDR3 comprises 15 residues. V lost 7 bases, J lost 0 bases, and 2 bases stayed unmatched. Broader study findings: Most thyroid-expanded clonotypes above 0.001 were also found in blood. It was a median about 6 months before onset that the model predicted ophthalmopathy.

The sequence derives from an adult woman with Graves' disease, either hyperthyroidism or ophthalmopathy (not recorded which). Sequences were obtained from peripheral blood or thyroid tissue (not recorded which). This sequence joins TRBV2 and TRBJ2-5, with 13 bases lining up with TRBD2. CDR3 protein: CASKGLAGNQETQYF. CDR3 DNA: TGTGCCAGCAAGGGACTAGCGGGGAACCAAGAGACCCAGTACTTC.